The 25 T cell receptor beta chains in this list originate from one sample, sequenced in a study of cytomegalovirus exposure and HLA in healthy donors (dated by TCRdb to 2016 to 2017). The library was made by the immunoSEQ multiplex PCR assay. The multiplex PCR relied on a mix of 60 forward primers for TCR Vbeta segments and 13 reverse primers for TCR Jbeta segments. In TCRdb, the immuneACCESS table is reduced to in-frame sequences with V and J assigned. These tables do not hold every clone; where another copy was compared, an unresolved V gene accounts for under half, and the others remain unexplained. The sample data list around 100,000 clones, and approximately 89% of these were observed just once. The ten most abundant clones make up around 3.6% of the sample. The source material was PBMCs. Receptors were obtained from a man aged 30 to 45 in good health and CMV-seronegative.

This clone was recorded once. V and J are TRBV7-8 and TRBJ1-5, with D tentatively TRBD1 (5 bases). Trimming took 1 base from V and 3 from J, leaving 13 bases between them. Looked up from germline, CDR1 is SGHVS and CDR2 is FQNEAQ. CDR3 length: 16 amino acids. The CDR3 protein is CASSLERTTYNQPQHF. For the CDR3, the DNA is TGTGCCAGCAGCTTAGAACGGACAACTTACAATCAGCCCCAGCATTTT. Drawing the rest from reference TRBV7-8 and TRBJ1-5, the complete variable domain is GAGVSQSPRYKVAKRGQDVALRCDPISGHVSLFWYQQALGQGPEFLTYFQNEAQLDKSGLPSDRFFAERPEGSVSTLKIQRTQQEDSAVYLCASSLERTTYNQPQHFGDGTRLSIL.

CDR3 sequence: CASSQADRGNSPLHF. The CDR3 DNA reads TGTGCCAGCAGCCAAGCGGACAGGGGGAATTCACCCCTCCACTTT. This sequence joins TRBV7-8 and TRBJ1-6, with 10 bases aligning to TRBD1. CDR3 length: 15 residues. Trimming removed 5 bases from V and 7 bases from J; junction bases left unmatched: 5. CDR1 and CDR2 (germline): SGHVS, FQNEAQ.

J is TRBJ2-5 and V is TRBV5-6, with D possibly TRBD1 on 5 matching bases. Germline lookup yields CDR1 SGHDT and CDR2 YYEEEE. CDR3 length: 14 residues. V was trimmed by 0 bases and J by 5 bases, leaving 11 bases between them. The CDR3, as DNA: TGTGCCAGCAGCTTGGGTCAGGGTTTCGAGACCCAGTACTTC. It specifies CASSLGQGFETQYF.

In regard to this clone: At one of its ends the junction is not consistent with the germline gene, which may arise from a read error. Additional DNA sequences in this sample encode the identical CDR3. The genes are TRBV4-1 and TRBJ2-7, with a tentative D call TRBD2 (7 bases). CDR1 and CDR2 from the germline V gene are MGHRA and YSYEKL. This CDR3 contains 14 residues. CDR3 residues: CASSQEGGAYEQYF. CDR3 in DNA: TGCGCCAGCAGCCAAGAAGGGGGGGCCTACGAACAGTACTTC.

CDR3 in DNA: TGTGCCAGCAGTCCCGGGGATAGCGGGGGGGAGACCCAGTACTTC. Its protein is CASSPGDSGGETQYF. The chain combines TRBV28 with TRBJ2-5, with 10 bases fitting TRBD2. The germline V gene encodes CDR1 MDHEN and CDR2 SYDVKM. The CDR3 is 15 amino acids. The V gene end was trimmed by 5 bases and the J gene end by 5 bases; junction bases not matched to a gene: 8.

The rearrangement joins TRBV6-1 to TRBJ1-4; 8 nucleotides align to TRBD1. The length of the CDR3 is 16 residues. Trimming at V came to 4 bases and at J to 8 bases, leaving 12 bases not matched to a gene. CDR1 MNHNS and CDR2 SASEGT come from the germline V gene. CDR3 sequence (DNA): TGTGCCAGCAGTGCAGGGGGCGAGGTTTCGGTGGAAAAACTGTTTTTT. Its protein product is CASSAGGEVSVEKLFF.

This clone was seen a few times. The chain employs TRBV6-5 and TRBJ1-1, with unresolved D. This CDR3 region has 13 residues. CDR1 MNHEY and CDR2 SVGAGI come from the germline V gene. Trimming shortened V by 2 bases and J by 7 bases, and 11 bases separated the two germline ends. CDR3 protein: CASSYASRGEAFF. As DNA, the CDR3 is TGTGCCAGCAGTTACGCGTCTCGGGGTGAAGCTTTCTTT.

This sequence joins TRBV4-1 and TRBJ1-1; D perhaps matches TRBD1 (5 bases). V was shortened by 9 bases and J by 1 base, with 9 bases between the two germline ends. CDR3 length equals 12 residues. Germline V gives CDR1 MGHRA, CDR2 YSYEKL. CDR3 residues: CASAGGNTEAFF. CDR3 in DNA: TGCGCCAGTGCGGGGGGGAACACTGAAGCTTTCTTT.

The chain carries TRBV9 and TRBJ2-3, with D possibly being TRBD2 (6 bases). Trimming left V 1 base short and J 3 bases short, with 9 bases between. There are 14 residues in the CDR3. The V gene's germline CDR1 is SGDLS and CDR2 YYNGEE. This CDR3 reads CASSVPGTTDTQYF. As DNA, the CDR3 is TGTGCCAGCAGCGTACCGGGGACTACAGATACGCAGTATTTT.

The CDR3 nucleotides read TGTGCCTATAGACAGGGGTCAACCTACGAGCAGTACTTC. Its protein product is CAYRQGSTYEQYF. V gene TRBV30 combines with J gene TRBJ2-5, with 8 bases identical to TRBD1. The J call may be mistaken, given a closer DNA end match to TRBJ2-7. This CDR3 comprises 13 residues. In germline, CDR1 is GTSNPN, CDR2 SVGIG (reference sequence).

The rearrangement uses TRBV7-9 and TRBJ2-7; D may be TRBD2 (6 bases). Germline V CDR1 and CDR2: SEHNR, FQNEAQ (reference sequence). The CDR3 totals 15 residues. Trimming removed 5 bases from V and 7 bases from J, with 21 bases in between. The CDR3 sequence is CASSVTYSTRGEQYF. For the CDR3, the DNA is TGTGCCAGCAGCGTTACTTATTCTACCCGGGGGGAGCAGTACTTC.

The rearrangement joins TRBV28 to TRBJ1-5; possible D gene TRBD1, 6 bases. The germline V gene encodes CDR1 MDHEN and CDR2 SYDVKM. The CDR3 sequence is 17 residues long. The V end lost 6 bases, the J end lost 4 bases, and 22 bases lay between the germline ends. The CDR3 nucleotides are TGTGCCAGCAGAACGAGCTTCGCAGGGGCCCGGAATCAGCCCCAGCATTTT. This codes for CASRTSFAGARNQPQHF.

The rearrangement links TRBV7-9 to TRBJ2-1; TRBD1 matches 8 bases. CDR1 and CDR2 (germline): SEHNR, FQNEAQ (reference sequence). Unmatched junction bases numbered 12, after V lost 2 bases and J lost 6 bases. This CDR3 contains 17 residues. CDR3 sequence reads: CASSLQTRQGRINEQFF. DNA of the CDR3: TGTGCCAGCAGCTTACAAACCCGACAGGGGCGAATCAATGAGCAGTTCTTC. Full variable domain (remainder filled in from reference TRBV7-9 and TRBJ2-1): DTGVSQNPRHKITKRGQNVTFRCDPISEHNRLYWYRQTLGQGPEFLTYFQNEAQLEKSRLLSDRFSAERPKGSFSTLEIQRTEQGDSAMYLCASSLQTRQGRINEQFFGPGTRLTVL.

J is TRBJ2-7 and V is TRBV5-1, with 7 nucleotides matching TRBD1. J was trimmed by 0 bases and V by 3 bases; bases with no gene match: 0. This CDR3 region has 13 residues. Germline V gene data show CDR1 as SGHRS and CDR2 as YFSETQ. The chain's CDR3 is CASSSGGSYEQYF. CDR3 sequence (DNA): TGCGCCAGCAGCTCAGGGGGCTCCTACGAGCAGTACTTC.

The V gene is TRBV5-1, the J gene TRBJ2-7; 8 bases align to TRBD1. Germline V gene sequence: CDR1 SGHRS, CDR2 YFSETQ. The CDR3 contains 15 residues. V lost 4 bases to trimming and J lost 3 bases; unmatched junction nucleotides: 9. DNA of the CDR3: TGCGCCAGCAGCGAATCAGGGGGCAACCTCTACGAGCAGTACTTC. This sequence encodes CASSESGGNLYEQYF.

J is TRBJ1-2 and V is TRBV6-4; 7 positions agree with TRBD1. V shed 2 bases and J 9 bases; nucleotides not matched to a gene: 6. The CDR3 has 13 residues. The germline CDR1 and CDR2 sequences are MRHNA and SNTAGT. The CDR3 sequence: CASSDGNRGRYTF. The CDR3, as DNA: TGTGCCAGCAGTGACGGCAACAGGGGACGCTACACCTTC.

The V gene is TRBV6-1, the J gene TRBJ2-7; possibly TRBD1 for D (5 bases). The CDR3 extends over 15 amino acids. Deletions cut 2 bases from V and 3 bases from J, with 14 bases between. Germline V lookup: CDR1 MNHNS, CDR2 SASEGT. CDR3 sequence: CASSESDPGFYEQYF. The CDR3 DNA sequence: TGTGCCAGCAGTGAATCCGACCCAGGGTTCTACGAGCAGTACTTC.

J is TRBJ1-2 and V is TRBV4-1; D remains unclear. The CDR3 has 15 amino acids. Germline V CDR1 and CDR2: MGHRA, YSYEKL. Trimming pared 1 base from V and 0 bases from J, leaving 9 bases between. CDR3 sequence reads: CASSQGRAPNYGYTF. The CDR3 DNA sequence: TGCGCCAGCAGCCAAGGGAGGGCACCTAACTATGGCTACACCTTC.

This rearrangement joins TRBV18 to TRBJ2-7, with D possibly matching TRBD1 (5 bases). Trimming removed 3 bases from V and 6 bases from J, with 15 bases in between. The CDR3 spans 14 residues. The germline V gene encodes CDR1 KGHSH and CDR2 LQKENI. The CDR3 sequence: CASSPLGREVEQYF. As DNA, the CDR3 is TGTGCCAGCTCACCGCTCGGCAGGGAAGTCGAGCAGTACTTC.

The chain recombines TRBV7-2 with TRBJ2-7; no clear D gene. This CDR3 spans 12 amino acids. The V end lost 4 bases, the J end lost 3 bases, and 7 bases lay between the germline ends. Germline V gives CDR1 SGHTA, CDR2 FQGNSA. This CDR3 is CASSSELYEQYF. DNA of the CDR3: TGTGCCAGCAGCTCCGAACTCTACGAGCAGTACTTC.

V and J are TRBV6-1 and TRBJ1-2, with TRBD1 matching 8 bases. The ends lost 0 bases at V and 8 bases at J; junction bases unmatched: 8. The CDR3 is 15 amino acids. Germline assignment: CDR1 MNHNS and CDR2 SASEGT. The CDR3 loop is CASSEALGQGLGYTF. The DNA of the CDR3 is TGTGCCAGCAGTGAAGCGCTAGGACAGGGCTTGGGCTACACCTTC.

The genes are TRBV2 and TRBJ2-1, with 11 nucleotides matching TRBD1. The V and J ends lost 2 bases and 6 bases, in that order; junction bases with no gene match: 3. Germline V lookup: CDR1 SNHLY, CDR2 FYNNEI. The CDR3 length is 15 residues. The CDR3 nucleotides are TGTGCCAGCAGTGAACCGGGACAGGGGGTCAATGAGCAGTTCTTC. Translated: CASSEPGQGVNEQFF.

The chain recombines TRBV18 with TRBJ1-4; no clear D gene. Trimming shortened V by 1 base and J by 1 base, and 4 bases separated the two germline ends. CDR3 length equals 14 residues. Looked up from germline, CDR1 is KGHSH and CDR2 is LQKENI. The CDR3 nucleotides are TGTGCCAGCTCACCACGGCTAACTAATGAAAAACTGTTTTTT. This sequence encodes CASSPRLTNEKLFF.

The chain uses TRBV5-1 and TRBJ2-7; TRBD1 aligns across 8 bases. CDR1 is SGHRS and CDR2 is YFSETQ in the germline V gene. CDR3 length: 14 residues. V shed 4 bases and J 2 bases; nucleotides not matched to a gene: 5. In DNA, the CDR3 is TGCGCCAGCAGCGCACAACAGGGGGCCTACGAGCAGTACTTC. Protein: CASSAQQGAYEQYF.

V gene TRBV19 combines with J gene TRBJ2-7; 10 bases map to TRBD1. V lost 0 bases to trimming and J lost 2 bases; unmatched junction nucleotides: 4. CDR3 size: 16 residues. CDR1 is LNHDA and CDR2 is SQIVND in the germline V gene (reference sequence). The CDR3 DNA reads as TGTGCCAGTAGTATAGACGTTGGGACAGGGGCCTACGAGCAGTACTTC. This encodes CASSIDVGTGAYEQYF.